Listed here are 21 T cell receptor beta chains from one sample, sequenced in a study of T cells in localized non-small cell lung cancer (dated by TCRdb to the early 2020s). Libraries came from the immunoSEQ multiplex PCR assay. TCRdb took this table from immuneACCESS and kept in-frame rearrangements with V and J called. Such tables lack part of the clones; where checked against another copy, unresolved V genes explain under half of the gap, and the rest is unexplained. In all, the sample holds roughly 35,000 clones, and approximately 92% of those were seen once. The ten biggest clones cover around 6.5% of the sample. The sample in question was peripheral blood, obtained before any cancer treatment. Every receptor here comes from a female donor over 55 with stage I lung adenocarcinoma.

The chain carries TRBV11-1 and TRBJ1-6; D gene uncertain. CDR1 and CDR2 from the germline V gene are SGHAT and FQDESV (reference sequence). The CDR3 sequence is 16 residues long. V lost 4 bases and J lost 4, with 14 bases in between. The CDR3 reads CASSSYLDGYNSPLHF. The CDR3 bases are TGTGCCAGCAGCTCCTACCTAGACGGGTATAATTCACCCCTCCACTTT.

The chain is built from TRBV5-6 and TRBJ1-1, with TRBD1 identical over 8 bases. Germline V gene sequence: CDR1 SGHDT, CDR2 YYEEEE. V trimming: 4 bases; J trimming: 5 bases; junction bases outside the gene matches: 7. The CDR3 extends over 14 amino acids. This CDR3 is CASSRTGRWTEAFF. The CDR3 DNA reads TGTGCCAGCAGCCGGACAGGGCGATGGACTGAAGCTTTCTTT.

The J gene is TRBJ2-2, the V gene TRBV18; possible D gene TRBD2, 6 bases. Germline loops: CDR1 KGHSH, CDR2 LQKENI. The CDR3 totals 18 residues. V was cut by 3 bases and J by 0 bases, with 17 bases left in between. The CDR3 reads CASSPRLETGSNTGELFF. CDR3 nucleotide sequence: TGTGCCAGCTCACCCCGACTAGAGACTGGCTCGAACACCGGGGAGCTGTTTTTT.

The J gene is TRBJ2-6, the V gene TRBV7-8; 8 nucleotides align to TRBD1. This CDR3 is 17 amino acids long. Germline V gene data show CDR1 as SGHVS and CDR2 as FQNEAQ. The V gene end was trimmed by 5 bases and the J gene end by 0 bases; junction bases not matched to a gene: 6. CDR3 sequence: CASSPGQASSGANVLTF. The CDR3 region has the DNA TGTGCCAGCAGCCCGGGACAGGCAAGCTCTGGGGCCAACGTCCTGACTTTC.

The genes are TRBV19 and TRBJ1-5, with 11 bases fitting TRBD1. Trimming cost V 5 bases and J 3 bases; bases outside gene matches: 9. Germline CDR1 reads LNHDA; CDR2 reads SQIVND (reference sequence). The CDR3 totals 17 residues. This CDR3 reads CASSPGTGGPNNQPQHF. The CDR3 coding sequence is TGTGCCAGTAGTCCCGGGACAGGGGGTCCTAACAATCAGCCCCAGCATTTT.

The rearrangement links TRBV19 to TRBJ2-1; 10 bases fit TRBD2. Germline lookup yields CDR1 LNHDA and CDR2 SQIVND (reference sequence). V was pared by 0 bases and J by 14 bases, with 13 bases of the junction left unmatched. The CDR3 consists of 16 residues. DNA for the CDR3: TGTGCCAGTAGTATAGATTTTGCCAGCGGGGGGGCTCGGGAGTTCTTC. Protein sequence: CASSIDFASGGAREFF. Full variable domain (outside the CDR3, taken from reference TRBV19 and TRBJ2-1): DGGITQSPKYLFRKEGQNVTLSCEQNLNHDAMYWYRQDPGQGLRLIYYSQIVNDFQKGDIAEGYSVSREKKESFPLTVTSAQKNPTAFYLCASSIDFASGGAREFFGPGTRLTVL.

J is TRBJ1-1 and V is TRBV28; possible D gene TRBD1, 6 bases. The germline V gene encodes CDR1 MDHEN and CDR2 SYDVKM. Trimming pared 6 bases from V and 2 bases from J, leaving 19 bases between. There are 16 residues in the CDR3. DNA for the CDR3: TGTGCCAGCAGGCCGCGGCGAACAGGGCCAAACACTGAAGCTTTCTTT. This gives the protein CASRPRRTGPNTEAFF. Filled out from reference TRBV28 and TRBJ1-1, the complete variable domain reads DVKVTQSSRYLVKRTGEKVFLECVQDMDHENMFWYRQDPGLGLRLIYFSYDVKMKEKGDIPEGYSVSREKKERFSLILESASTNQTSMYLCASRPRRTGPNTEAFFGQGTRLTVV.

The chain uses TRBV5-6 and TRBJ1-4; TRBD1 is a possible D gene (6 bases). With 2 bases removed from V and 4 bases from J, the gap between germline ends came to 21 bases. Germline values: CDR1 SGHDT, CDR2 YYEEEE. The CDR3 consists of 18 residues. CDR3 sequence: CASSFGRIQQGRNEKLFF. The CDR3 region has the DNA TGTGCCAGCAGCTTTGGGCGAATACAACAGGGCCGTAATGAAAAACTGTTTTTT.

The chain employs TRBV6-6 and TRBJ1-1; D is unclear. Germline CDR1 and CDR2: MNHNY and SVGAGI (reference sequence). The CDR3 runs 13 residues. V shed 3 bases and J shed 4 bases, with 9 bases lying between them. The CDR3 is CASSYSGVTEAFF. In DNA, the CDR3 is TGTGCCAGCAGTTATTCGGGCGTCACTGAAGCTTTCTTT.

The V call is TRBV28, the J call TRBJ2-7; possible D gene TRBD1, 6 bases. The germline CDR1 and CDR2 sequences are MDHEN and SYDVKM. V was trimmed by 10 bases and J by 6 bases, leaving 19 bases between them. The CDR3 sequence is 13 residues long. CDR3 in amino acids: CATQQIQGSEQYV. Here the CDR3 DNA reads TGTGCCACCCAGCAGATACAGGGTTCCGAGCAGTACGTC.

The V and J genes are TRBV7-9 and TRBJ1-1; maybe TRBD1 (6 bases). The germline V gene encodes CDR1 SEHNR and CDR2 FQNEAQ (reference sequence). The CDR3 has 14 residues. With 5 bases removed from V and 1 base from J, the gap between germline ends came to 11 bases. DNA of the CDR3: TGTGCCAGCAGCCTACTACAGGGGAACACTGAAGCTTTCTTT. Protein: CASSLLQGNTEAFF.

The chain is built from TRBV5-8 and TRBJ2-3, with TRBD1 matching over 8 bases. Germline values: CDR1 SGHTS, CDR2 YDEGEE. With V trimmed by 3 bases and J by 11 bases, 8 bases remained unmatched. The CDR3 length is 13 residues. CDR3 residues: CASSYLGQGGQYF. CDR3 sequence (DNA): TGTGCCAGCAGCTACCTCGGACAGGGTGGGCAGTATTTT.

This clone showed up just once. The gene calls are TRBV15 and TRBJ1-4; a weak D match, TRBD1 (5 bases). There are 15 residues in the CDR3. Trimming pared 5 bases from V and 4 bases from J, leaving 14 bases between. Germline V gene sequence: CDR1 LNHNV, CDR2 YYDKDF (reference sequence). CDR3: CATSPSRGFNEKLFF. CDR3 DNA: TGTGCCACCAGCCCCTCTAGGGGCTTTAATGAAAAACTGTTTTTT.

V and J are TRBV6-5 and TRBJ2-5; TRBD1 matches at 8 bases. This CDR3 is 14 amino acids long. Germline V gene data show CDR1 as MNHEY and CDR2 as SVGAGI. V dropped 2 bases and J dropped 13; count of bases not matched to a gene: 12. CDR3 bases: TGTGCCAGCAGTTACACCTGGACAGGGCGGCCGCGGTACTTC. Translation gives CASSYTWTGRPRYF.

V usage is TRBV23-1 and J usage is TRBJ2-7; the match to TRBD2 covers 7 bases. TRBV23-1 qualifies as an ORF whose function is uncertain. The CDR3 is 15 residues long. J was trimmed by 5 bases and V by 8 bases; bases with no gene match: 15. As DNA, the CDR3 is TGCGCCAGCGTCCGGGGGGTTAGGGAGTGGAACGAGCAGTACTTC. Its protein product is CASVRGVREWNEQYF.

The rearrangement joins TRBV5-6 to TRBJ1-2; the D is unclear. Germline CDR1 reads SGHDT; CDR2 reads YYEEEE. Trimming took off 0 bases at V and 4 bases at J, with 13 bases between the two ends. This CDR3 region has 15 residues. CDR3 sequence reads: CASSLAGRQTYGYTF. CDR3 coding DNA: TGTGCCAGCAGCTTGGCCGGGCGGCAGACCTATGGCTACACCTTC.

The CDR3 is CASSREYEQYF. CDR3 DNA: TGTGCCAGCAGCCGGGAATACGAGCAGTACTTC. This rearrangement joins TRBV7-9 to TRBJ2-7, with a possible D match to TRBD2 (5 bases). The CDR3 consists of 11 residues. From germline, CDR1 is SEHNR and CDR2 FQNEAQ (reference sequence). Trimming cost V 5 bases and J 4 bases, with 6 bases left between them.

The chain links TRBV6-6 to TRBJ1-2; tentatively, D is TRBD1 (5 bases). Trimming left V 2 bases short and J 4 bases short, with 14 bases between. Germline CDR1 is MNHNY and CDR2 is SVGAGI (reference sequence). This CDR3 contains 15 residues. CDR3 DNA sequence: TGTGCCAGCAGTTACGGGCAGGAAGGGGTCTATGGCTACACCTTC. It translates to CASSYGQEGVYGYTF.

V usage is TRBV6-6 and J usage is TRBJ2-2; weak D call: TRBD1 (6 bases). Trimming removed 5 bases from V and 2 bases from J, with 9 bases in between. The CDR3 is made up of 14 amino acids. CDR1 is MNHNY, CDR2 SVGAGI, per germline (reference sequence). DNA of the CDR3: TGTGCCAGCAGTCGGACAGACAACACCGGGGAGCTGTTTTTT. The encoded protein is CASSRTDNTGELFF.

The J gene is TRBJ2-2, the V gene TRBV6-1; TRBD1 aligns across 8 bases. With V trimmed by 2 bases and J by 2 bases, 10 bases remained unmatched. CDR1 MNHNS and CDR2 SASEGT come from the germline V gene. CDR3 length: 18 residues. As DNA, the CDR3 is TGTGCCAGCAGTGAACGGGACAGGTTTTGGTCAAACACCGGGGAGCTGTTTTTT. It codes for CASSERDRFWSNTGELFF.

V gene TRBV4-2 combines with J gene TRBJ2-5; 11 bases align to TRBD2. V shed 6 bases, J shed 2 bases, and the junction held 5 bases outside the gene matches. This CDR3 spans 15 amino acids. The germline V gene has CDR1 LGHNA and CDR2 YNFKEQ. In DNA form, the CDR3 reads TGTGCCAGCAGTACTCTAGCGGGGGGTCAAGAGACCCAGTACTTC. It codes for CASSTLAGGQETQYF.